The source of this T cell receptor (beta chain) is a study of a mutant IDH1 vaccine in newly diagnosed glioma. Time point denoted: week 47, end of study. The vaccine gave 300 ug of a 20-mer mutant IDH1 peptide subcutaneously per dose. For this clone: Its antigen is not known.

The CDR3 has 11 residues. Generated by immunoSEQ multiplex PCR, the TCRdb table keeps only in-frame clones and is missing some. The repertoire holds about 23,000 clones, with approximately 88% as singletons. The receptor comes from a man in his forties or fifties with glioma. The chain links TRBV21-1 to TRBJ2-1. TRBV21-1 is a documented pseudogene. Material: PBMCs, obtained from a glioma patient whose treatment included an IDH1 peptide vaccine. The CDR3 sequence: CASSKADEQFF. The CDR3 DNA sequence: TGTGCCAGCAGCAAAGCGGATGAGCAGTTCTTC.